Each of the 20 T cell receptor beta chains below was sequenced from the same sample in a study of CD8+CD57+ T cells in acquired aplastic anemia. Sequenced patients had shown CD8+CD57+ cell expansion by flow cytometry. Genomic DNA acted as the template from which TCR beta VDJ combination and CDR3 sequence profiling were carried out. MiXCR, run by TCRdb on the reads, gives a single entry per CDR3 protein. The repertoire consists of about 200,000 distinct CDR3 sequences, with around 50% occurring once and the leading ten covering about 20%. Sequencing input: sorted CD4+, CD8+, or CD8+CD57+ T cells (not recorded which) from PBMCs. These receptors were taken from a human donor with aplastic anemia.

This clonotype was seen ten or more times. The chain uses TRBV19 and TRBJ2-3; weak D call: TRBD1 (6 bases). This CDR3 comprises 14 residues. V lost 4 bases to trimming and J lost 5 bases, with 13 bases between them. In germline, CDR1 is LNHDA, CDR2 SQIVND (reference sequence). The CDR3 coding sequence is TGTGCCAGTAGTAAATTGGGGGCGGGAGATACGCAGTATTTT. Protein sequence: CASSKLGAGDTQYF.

This clonotype showed up just once. A read error is possible here, since a much larger clone lies one base away. The J gene is TRBJ2-5, the V gene TRBV12-3 or TRBV12-4, with 7 positions matching TRBD1. After removal of 4 bases from V and 6 bases from J, the junction contained 11 bases not matched to a gene. There are 15 residues in the CDR3. Here the CDR3 DNA reads TGTGCCAGCAGTTCACCCGGGACAGCCCATCAGACCCAGTACTTC. Translated: CASSSPGTAHQTQYF.

This clonotype was seen at least ten times. The chain is built from TRBV7-8 and TRBJ2-1; TRBD1 agrees at 7 bases. V lost 5 bases to trimming and J lost 1 base; unmatched junction nucleotides: 20. Germline CDR1 is SGHVS and CDR2 is FQNEAQ. The CDR3 contains 20 residues. CDR3 nucleotides: TGTGCCAGCAGCACAAAGACAGGGTGGGGAGAACCCACATCCTACAATGAGCAGTTCTTC. This translates into CASSTKTGWGEPTSYNEQFF.

As concerns this clonotype: Sequence at one end of the junction differs from germline and may be a read error. The chain is built from TRBV10-3 and TRBJ2-5, with D possibly matching TRBD1 (6 bases). CDR3 length equals 18 residues. Germline V gene lookup returns CDR1 ENHRY and CDR2 SYGVKD. CDR3 residues: CASSNTLSGAMYQETQYF. As DNA, the CDR3 is TGTGCCAGCAGTAACACCCTCTCAGGGGCTATGTACCAAGAGACCCAGTACTTC.

This chain connects TRBV20-1 to TRBJ2-7, with 8 bases that match TRBD1. The CDR3 sequence is 15 residues long. The germline V gene encodes CDR1 DFQATT and CDR2 SNEGSKA (reference sequence). Trimming at V came to 2 bases and at J to 3 bases, leaving 9 bases not matched to a gene. The CDR3 sequence is CSARNPGQVSYEQYF. In DNA, the CDR3 is TGCAGTGCTAGAAACCCGGGACAGGTTAGCTACGAGCAGTACTTC.

The chain uses TRBV24-1 and TRBJ2-1; D uncertain. This CDR3 region has 16 residues. V was pared by 3 bases and J by 2 bases, with 13 bases between. Germline CDR1 reads KGHDR; CDR2 reads SFDVKD. CDR3 coding DNA: TGTGCCACCAGTGATGCGAACCACTATGCCTACAATGAGCAGTTCTTC. This encodes CATSDANHYAYNEQFF.

This clonotype was observed a few times. The rearrangement links TRBV29-1 to TRBJ1-1; D ambiguous. This CDR3 is 12 amino acids long. Trimming took 4 bases from V and 3 from J, leaving 9 bases between them. Germline-derived CDR1 and CDR2 are SQVTM and ANQGSEA. The CDR3 DNA sequence: TGCAGCGTTGTGCCCGGGGACACTGAAGCTTTCTTT. This gives the protein CSVVPGDTEAFF.

This clonotype was counted many times. The rearrangement links TRBV19 to TRBJ1-1, with 7 positions matching TRBD1. CDR1 and CDR2 from the germline V gene are LNHDA and SQIVND (reference sequence). With 3 bases clipped from V and 1 base from J, the junction kept 11 bases outside the gene matches. The CDR3 runs 17 residues. The CDR3: CASSINYRGSGNTEAFF. In nucleotides, the CDR3 is TGTGCCAGTAGTATTAACTACAGGGGTTCGGGGAACACTGAAGCTTTCTTT.

Ten or more counts support this clonotype. The chain uses TRBV19 and TRBJ1-5; a weak D match, TRBD1 (6 bases). Germline assignment: CDR1 LNHDA and CDR2 SQIVND (reference sequence). The CDR3 length is 13 residues. The V and J ends lost 3 bases and 8 bases respectively, with 11 bases between them. The CDR3 loop is CASSMEGGKPQHF. The CDR3 DNA follows: TGTGCCAGTAGTATGGAGGGGGGCAAGCCCCAGCATTTT.

For this clonotype: Likely a read error: the CDR3 ends without its conserved phenylalanine or tryptophan. The DNA is left out, because the CDR3 cannot be placed on it with certainty; the CDR3 is given as TCRdb lists it. The chain carries TRBV11-3 and TRBJ2-6. From its first to its last residue, the CDR3 has 8 amino acids. Germline V gene lookup returns CDR1 SGHNT and CDR2 YENEEA. CDR3 amino acids: CASSLDPT.

This clonotype was counted many times. V is TRBV5-6 and J is TRBJ2-3, with D perhaps matching TRBD1 (6 bases). V shed 3 bases and J shed 1 base, with 12 bases lying between them. This CDR3 has 15 residues. Per germline, CDR1 SGHDT and CDR2 YYEEEE. CDR3 coding DNA: TGTGCCAGCAGCTCTACAGGGATCGGCACAGATACGCAGTATTTT. Translation: CASSSTGIGTDTQYF.

Many counts were recorded for this clonotype. The chain combines TRBV19 with TRBJ1-5, with 7 bases lining up with TRBD1. This CDR3 spans 15 amino acids. The V gene's germline CDR1 is LNHDA and CDR2 SQIVND (reference sequence). V shed 6 bases and J 3 bases; nucleotides not matched to a gene: 8. The CDR3 DNA sequence: TGTGCCAGTAGCCCTACAGGGGCCCCCAATCAGCCCCAGCATTTT. It specifies CASSPTGAPNQPQHF.

This chain connects TRBV19 to TRBJ1-5, with 9 bases aligning to TRBD1. The junction had 7 bases not matched to a gene; V was cut back by 6 bases and J by 7 bases. The germline CDR1 and CDR2 sequences are LNHDA and SQIVND (reference sequence). The CDR3 has 14 residues. As DNA, the CDR3 is TGTGCCAGTAGGAGGGACAGGGAGGGACAGCCCCAGCATTTT. Translated, it gives CASRRDREGQPQHF.

This clonotype was picked up many times. This chain links TRBV6-6 with TRBJ1-6; TRBD1 matches at 9 bases. Germline lookup yields CDR1 MNHNY and CDR2 SVGAGI (reference sequence). Trimming took 4 bases from V and 7 from J; bases not matched to a gene: 2. The CDR3 has 14 residues. This CDR3 reads CASSFGQGNSPLHF. CDR3 in DNA: TGTGCCAGCAGTTTCGGACAGGGGAATTCACCCCTCCACTTT.

With regard to this clonotype: Germline and junction disagree at one end, which may indicate a read error. The rearrangement uses TRBV2 and TRBJ1-2, with TRBD1 identical over 8 bases. CDR1 SNHLY and CDR2 FYNNEI come from the germline V gene. The CDR3 covers 12 residues. CDR3 amino acids: CASSEGNRGKFF. The DNA for the CDR3 is TGTGCCAGCAGTGAAGGAAACAGGGGGAAGTTCTTC.

Comments on this clonotype: A much bigger clone sits one base away, suggesting this may be a read error. This sequence joins TRBV28 and TRBJ2-6; TRBD2 matches 7 bases. After removal of 11 bases from V and 3 bases from J, the junction contained 7 bases not matched to a gene. Per the germline V gene, CDR1 is MDHEN and CDR2 is SYDVKM. The CDR3 is 14 residues long. The DNA of the CDR3 is TGTGCCGCAAAACGGGGGGTTGGGGCCAACGTCCTGACTTTC. It is translated as CAAKRGVGANVLTF. The full variable domain, its missing parts supplied by reference TRBV28 and TRBJ2-6, is DVKVTQSSRYLVKRTGEKVFLECVQDMDHENMFWYRQDPGLGLRLIYFSYDVKMKEKGDIPEGYSVSREKKERFSLILESASTNQTSMYLCAAKRGVGANVLTFGAGSRLTVL.

The chain combines TRBV19 with TRBJ1-4; 8 nucleotides match TRBD1. This CDR3 region has 13 residues. Germline CDR1 is LNHDA and CDR2 is SQIVND (reference sequence). V shed 5 bases and J 8 bases; nucleotides not matched to a gene: 4. Here the CDR3 reads CASSARGREKLFF. CDR3 coding DNA: TGTGCCAGTAGTGCCAGGGGGCGAGAAAAACTGTTTTTT. Full variable domain (missing parts from reference TRBV19 and TRBJ1-4): DGGITQSPKYLFRKEGQNVTLSCEQNLNHDAMYWYRQDPGQGLRLIYYSQIVNDFQKGDIAEGYSVSREKKESFPLTVTSAQKNPTAFYLCASSARGREKLFFGSGTQLSVL.

This clonotype was seen repeatedly, ten times or more. This rearrangement joins TRBV7-3 to TRBJ2-2; 14 nucleotides agree with TRBD2. This CDR3 is built from 15 residues. The V gene's germline CDR1 is SGHTA and CDR2 FQGTGA. J was trimmed by 2 bases and V by 8 bases; bases with no gene match: 1. This CDR3 is CASGLAGGNTGELFF. In DNA, the CDR3 is TGTGCCAGCGGACTAGCGGGGGGTAACACCGGGGAGCTGTTTTTT.

This chain links TRBV9 with TRBJ2-2; 10 nucleotides align to TRBD1. Losses at the gene ends were 4 bases for V and 6 bases for J; bases not matched to a gene: 9. CDR3 length: 16 residues. CDR1 and CDR2 (germline): SGDLS, YYNGEE. CDR3 coding DNA: TGTGCCAGCAGCCATCCGGGACAGGGGACGGCCGGGGAGCTGTTTTTT. As protein: CASSHPGQGTAGELFF.

This clonotype has at least ten counts. The V gene is TRBV6-5, the J gene TRBJ2-3; TRBD2 matches 7 bases. Unmatched junction bases numbered 7, after V lost 7 bases and J lost 0 bases. The length of the CDR3 is 15 residues. Germline CDR1 MNHEY, CDR2 SVGAGI. The CDR3 loop is CASTSAGSSTDTQYF. The CDR3, as DNA: TGTGCCAGCACCTCAGCGGGGTCTAGCACAGATACGCAGTATTTT.